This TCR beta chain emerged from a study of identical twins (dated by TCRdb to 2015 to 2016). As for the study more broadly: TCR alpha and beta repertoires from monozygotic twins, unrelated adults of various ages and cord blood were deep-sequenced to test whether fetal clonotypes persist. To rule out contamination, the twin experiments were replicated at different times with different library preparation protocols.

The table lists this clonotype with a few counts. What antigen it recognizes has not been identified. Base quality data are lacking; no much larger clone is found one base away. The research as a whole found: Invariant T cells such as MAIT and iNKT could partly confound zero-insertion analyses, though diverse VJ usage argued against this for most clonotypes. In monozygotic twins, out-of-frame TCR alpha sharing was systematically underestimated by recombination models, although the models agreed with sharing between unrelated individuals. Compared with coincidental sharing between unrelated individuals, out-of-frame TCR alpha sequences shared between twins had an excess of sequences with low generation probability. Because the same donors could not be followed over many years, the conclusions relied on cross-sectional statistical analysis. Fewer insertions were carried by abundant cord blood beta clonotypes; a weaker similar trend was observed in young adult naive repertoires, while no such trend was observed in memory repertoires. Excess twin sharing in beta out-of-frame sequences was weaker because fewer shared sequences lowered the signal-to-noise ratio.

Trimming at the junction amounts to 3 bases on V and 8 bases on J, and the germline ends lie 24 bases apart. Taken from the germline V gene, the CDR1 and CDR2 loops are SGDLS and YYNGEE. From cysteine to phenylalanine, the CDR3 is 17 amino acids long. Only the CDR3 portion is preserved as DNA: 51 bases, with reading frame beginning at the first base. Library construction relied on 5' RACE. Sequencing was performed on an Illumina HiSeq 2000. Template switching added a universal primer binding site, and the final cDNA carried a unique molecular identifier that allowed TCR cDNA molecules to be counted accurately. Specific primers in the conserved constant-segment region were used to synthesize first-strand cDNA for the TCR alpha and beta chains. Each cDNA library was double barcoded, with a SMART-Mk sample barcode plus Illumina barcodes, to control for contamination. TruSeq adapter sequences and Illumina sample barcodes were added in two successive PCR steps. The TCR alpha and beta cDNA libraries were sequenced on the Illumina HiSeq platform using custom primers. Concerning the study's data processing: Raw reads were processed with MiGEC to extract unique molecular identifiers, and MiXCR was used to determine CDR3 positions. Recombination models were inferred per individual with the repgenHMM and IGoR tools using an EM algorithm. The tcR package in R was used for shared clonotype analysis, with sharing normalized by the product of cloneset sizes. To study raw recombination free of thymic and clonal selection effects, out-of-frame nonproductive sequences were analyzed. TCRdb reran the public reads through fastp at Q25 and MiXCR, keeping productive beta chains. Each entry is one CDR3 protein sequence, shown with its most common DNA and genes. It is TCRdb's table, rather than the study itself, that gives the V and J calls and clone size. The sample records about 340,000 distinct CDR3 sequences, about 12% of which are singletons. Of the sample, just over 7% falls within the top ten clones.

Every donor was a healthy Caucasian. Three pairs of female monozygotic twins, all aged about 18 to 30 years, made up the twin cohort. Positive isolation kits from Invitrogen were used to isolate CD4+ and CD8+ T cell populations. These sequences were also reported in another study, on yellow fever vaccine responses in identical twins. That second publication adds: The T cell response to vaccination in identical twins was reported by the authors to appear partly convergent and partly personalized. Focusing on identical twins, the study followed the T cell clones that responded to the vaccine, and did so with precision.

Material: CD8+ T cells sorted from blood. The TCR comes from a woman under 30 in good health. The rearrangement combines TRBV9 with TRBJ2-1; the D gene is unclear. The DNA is TGTGCCAGCAGCGGGGAAAGGGTCTTCCCCGTTCCCCATGAGCAGTTCTTC. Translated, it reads CASSGERVFPVPHEQFF.